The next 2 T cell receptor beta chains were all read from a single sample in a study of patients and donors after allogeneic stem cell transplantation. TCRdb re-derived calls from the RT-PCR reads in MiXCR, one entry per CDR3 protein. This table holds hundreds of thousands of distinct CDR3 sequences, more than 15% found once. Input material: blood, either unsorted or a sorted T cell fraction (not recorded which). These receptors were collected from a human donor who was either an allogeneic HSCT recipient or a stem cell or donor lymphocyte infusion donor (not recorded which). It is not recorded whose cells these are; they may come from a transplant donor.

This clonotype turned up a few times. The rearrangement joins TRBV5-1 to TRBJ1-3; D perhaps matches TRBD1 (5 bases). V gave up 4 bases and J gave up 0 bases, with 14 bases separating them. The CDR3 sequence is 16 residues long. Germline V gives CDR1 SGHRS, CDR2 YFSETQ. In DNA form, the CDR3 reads TGCGCCAGCAGCCTGCCGGGACGAAACTCTGGAAACACCATATATTTT. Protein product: CASSLPGRNSGNTIYF. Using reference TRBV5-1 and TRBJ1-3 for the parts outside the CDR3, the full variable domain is KAGVTQTPRYLIKTRGQQVTLSCSPISGHRSVSWYQQTPGQGLQFLFEYFSETQRNKGNFPGRFSGRQFSNSRSEMNVSTLELGDSALYLCASSLPGRNSGNTIYFGEGSWLTVV.

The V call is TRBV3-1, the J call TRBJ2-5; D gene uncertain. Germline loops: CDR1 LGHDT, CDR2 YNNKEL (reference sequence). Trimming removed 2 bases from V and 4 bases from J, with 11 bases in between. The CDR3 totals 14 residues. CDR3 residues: CASSQNGATETQYF. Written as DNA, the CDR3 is TGTGCCAGCAGCCAAAATGGAGCAACAGAGACCCAGTACTTC.